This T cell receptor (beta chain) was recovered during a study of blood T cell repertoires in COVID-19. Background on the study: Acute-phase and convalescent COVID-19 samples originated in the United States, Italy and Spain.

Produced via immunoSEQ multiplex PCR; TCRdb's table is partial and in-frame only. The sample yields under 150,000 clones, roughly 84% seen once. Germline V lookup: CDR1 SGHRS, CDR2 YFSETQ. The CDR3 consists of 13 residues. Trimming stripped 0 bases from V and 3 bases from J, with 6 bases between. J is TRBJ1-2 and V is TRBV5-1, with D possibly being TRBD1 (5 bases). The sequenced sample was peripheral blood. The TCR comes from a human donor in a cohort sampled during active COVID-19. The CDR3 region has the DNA TGCGCCAGCAGCTTGGAAGGGGACTATGGCTACACCTTC. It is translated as CASSLEGDYGYTF. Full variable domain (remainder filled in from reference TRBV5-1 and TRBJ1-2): KAGVTQTPRYLIKTRGQQVTLSCSPISGHRSVSWYQQTPGQGLQFLFEYFSETQRNKGNFPGRFSGRQFSNSRSEMNVSTLELGDSALYLCASSLEGDYGYTFGSGTRLTVV.